Below, 32 T cell receptor beta chains from the same sample are listed, as sequenced in a study of cytomegalovirus exposure and HLA in healthy donors. PCR employed 60 Vbeta and 13 Jbeta primers. Data came from immunoSEQ multiplex PCR; TCRdb stores just in-frame clones and leaves some out. The sample shows almost 200,000 clones, around 78% of them seen only once. The source material was PBMCs. These receptors were obtained from a man aged 25 to 45 in good health and CMV-seronegative.

The CDR3 is CASSLSWTGAYEQYF. The CDR3 coding sequence is TGTGCCAGCAGTTTATCTTGGACAGGGGCCTACGAGCAGTACTTC. The rearrangement uses TRBV27 and TRBJ2-7; 9 nucleotides line up with TRBD1. Looked up from germline, CDR1 is MNHEY and CDR2 is SMNVEV (reference sequence). This CDR3 is 15 amino acids long. The V gene end was trimmed by 0 bases and the J gene end by 2 bases; junction bases not matched to a gene: 2.

The chain employs TRBV27 and TRBJ2-7; maybe TRBD1 (6 bases). CDR3 length equals 13 residues. V lost 1 base and J 6 bases, leaving 10 bases between the germline ends. CDR1 and CDR2 (germline): MNHEY, SMNVEV (reference sequence). The DNA for the CDR3 is TGTGCCAGCAGTTTATGGGGGCCGGCCGAGCAGTACTTC. It yields the protein CASSLWGPAEQYF.

The chain is built from TRBV29-1 and TRBJ1-2; a possible D gene is TRBD1 (5 bases). The germline V gene has CDR1 SQVTM and CDR2 ANQGSEA. The CDR3 totals 12 residues. Trimming shortened V by 3 bases and J by 8 bases, and 13 bases separated the two germline ends. This CDR3 reads CSVDIRGPGYTF. The CDR3 DNA is TGCAGCGTTGATATTAGGGGTCCGGGCTACACCTTC.

This clone was counted a few times. CDR3 in DNA: TGCGCCAGCAGCCGGAATCCGGGACAGGGGACTAACGAGCAGTACTTC. It is translated as CASSRNPGQGTNEQYF. The chain links TRBV5-1 to TRBJ2-7; 10 nucleotides match TRBD1. Germline CDR1 SGHRS, CDR2 YFSETQ. The CDR3 runs to 16 residues. After removal of 4 bases from V and 5 bases from J, the junction contained 12 bases not matched to a gene. Full variable domain (rest looked up from reference TRBV5-1 and TRBJ2-7): KAGVTQTPRYLIKTRGQQVTLSCSPISGHRSVSWYQQTPGQGLQFLFEYFSETQRNKGNFPGRFSGRQFSNSRSEMNVSTLELGDSALYLCASSRNPGQGTNEQYFGPGTRLTVT.

This clone occurred a few times. The gene calls are TRBV2 and TRBJ2-1; D is perhaps TRBD2 (5 bases). V dropped 1 base and J dropped 5 bases, with 9 bases sitting between them. Germline V lookup: CDR1 SNHLY, CDR2 FYNNEI. The CDR3 is 14 amino acids. CDR3 loop: CASSEVSAHNEQFF. CDR3 nucleotides: TGTGCCAGCAGTGAAGTTAGCGCCCACAATGAGCAGTTCTTC.

The DNA for the CDR3 is TGTGCCATAAAAGGGGCGAAGGGCTATGGCTACACCTTC. Residues: CAIKGAKGYGYTF. The rearrangement uses TRBV28 and TRBJ1-2, with D perhaps matching TRBD1 (5 bases). The V and J ends lost 10 bases and 4 bases respectively, with 16 bases between them. Germline CDR1 and CDR2: MDHEN and SYDVKM. The CDR3 covers 13 residues.

As to this clone: An end of the junction differs from the germline gene, which may be a read error. This sequence joins TRBV28 and TRBJ1-5, with D maybe TRBD1 (6 bases). The CDR3 is made up of 14 amino acids. Germline-derived CDR1 and CDR2 are MDHEN and SYDVKM. The CDR3 nucleotides read TGTGCCAGCAGTTTATCGGCCAATCGACAGGCCCGGGATTTT. Residues: CASSLSANRQARDF. The full variable domain, in which reference TRBV28 and TRBJ1-5 provide the parts outside the CDR3, is DVKVTQSSRYLVKRTGEKVFLECVQDMDHENMFWYRQDPGLGLRLIYFSYDVKMKEKGDIPEGYSVSREKKERFSLILESASTNQTSMYLCASSLSANRQARDFGDGTRLSIL.

The chain has TRBV28 and TRBJ1-1, with D maybe TRBD1 (5 bases). The CDR3 covers 13 residues. V gave up 6 bases and J gave up 2 bases, with 10 bases separating them. The germline CDR1 and CDR2 sequences are MDHEN and SYDVKM. The DNA for the CDR3 is TGTGCCAGCAGCAGACAGTCCAACACTGAAGCTTTCTTT. It encodes CASSRQSNTEAFF. The whole variable domain, remainder taken from reference TRBV28 and TRBJ1-1, is DVKVTQSSRYLVKRTGEKVFLECVQDMDHENMFWYRQDPGLGLRLIYFSYDVKMKEKGDIPEGYSVSREKKERFSLILESASTNQTSMYLCASSRQSNTEAFFGQGTRLTVV.

This clone was observed once. Other DNA sequences from this sample encode an identical CDR3 as well. This chain joins TRBV28 and TRBJ1-1; possible D gene TRBD1, 5 bases. The V end lost 2 bases, the J end lost 1 base, and 5 bases lay between the germline ends. The CDR3 totals 13 residues. The germline CDR1 and CDR2 sequences are MDHEN and SYDVKM. In DNA form, the CDR3 reads TGTGCCAGCAGTTTACAGGGGAACACTGAAGCTTTCTTT. The encoded protein is CASSLQGNTEAFF.

The chain has TRBV5-1 and TRBJ1-3; D might be TRBD1 (6 bases). V was clipped by 4 bases and J by 0 bases, with 11 bases between them. Germline V gene lookup returns CDR1 SGHRS and CDR2 YFSETQ. The CDR3 sequence is 15 residues long. CDR3 sequence reads: CASSRDKTSGNTIYF. The CDR3 region has the DNA TGCGCCAGCAGCCGGGACAAGACCTCTGGAAACACCATATATTTT. The variable domain in full, with the rest retrieved from reference TRBV5-1 and TRBJ1-3, is KAGVTQTPRYLIKTRGQQVTLSCSPISGHRSVSWYQQTPGQGLQFLFEYFSETQRNKGNFPGRFSGRQFSNSRSEMNVSTLELGDSALYLCASSRDKTSGNTIYFGEGSWLTVV.

This chain joins TRBV21-1 and TRBJ2-4; the D call in the table, TRBD2, was not verified against the DNA. TRBV21-1 represents a pseudogene. The CDR3 is made up of 17 amino acids. The CDR3 region is CASSLKRKPLAKNIQYF. CDR3 coding DNA: TGTGCCAGCTCCCTCAAGAGAAAGCCCCTAGCCAAAAACATTCAGTACTTC.

The chain carries TRBV28 and TRBJ2-5, with 9 bases lining up with TRBD1. The CDR3 length is 15 residues. Unmatched junction bases numbered 4, after V lost 5 bases and J lost 0 bases. Germline V lookup: CDR1 MDHEN, CDR2 SYDVKM. CDR3 protein: CASSTGGSYQETQYF. The CDR3 bases are TGTGCCAGCAGTACAGGGGGCTCCTACCAAGAGACCCAGTACTTC.

In this sample, this clone turned up a few times. The chain carries TRBV9 and TRBJ1-2, with D possibly TRBD1 on 5 matching bases. V lost 0 bases, J lost 5 bases, and 14 bases lay in between. The CDR3 totals 15 residues. Germline CDR1 is SGDLS and CDR2 is YYNGEE. The CDR3 is CASSVVPGVEYGYTF. As DNA, the CDR3 is TGTGCCAGCAGCGTAGTCCCGGGGGTAGAATATGGCTACACCTTC.

The rearrangement uses TRBV27 and TRBJ1-1; D perhaps matches TRBD1 (6 bases). V was cut by 5 bases and J by 1 base, with 17 bases left in between. Per the germline V gene, CDR1 is MNHEY and CDR2 is SMNVEV (reference sequence). This CDR3 region has 16 residues. The chain's CDR3 is CASSQLTGLSNTEAFF. The DNA of the CDR3 is TGTGCCAGCAGTCAATTGACAGGTTTATCGAACACTGAAGCTTTCTTT.

The chain has TRBV7-9 and TRBJ2-5, with 8 bases fitting TRBD2. The CDR3 runs to 14 residues. Per the germline V gene, CDR1 is SEHNR and CDR2 is FQNEAQ (reference sequence). The V and J ends lost 4 bases and 5 bases, in that order; junction bases with no gene match: 6. CDR3 protein: CASSSPGGSETQYF. CDR3 in DNA: TGTGCCAGCAGCTCCCCGGGAGGGAGTGAGACCCAGTACTTC.

The chain employs TRBV20-1 and TRBJ2-5; D may be TRBD2 (6 bases). The ends were cut back, 0 bases at V and 8 bases at J, with 7 bases in the middle. Germline values: CDR1 DFQATT, CDR2 SNEGSKA (reference sequence). This CDR3 region has 11 residues. CDR3 sequence: CSARELATQYF. CDR3 DNA sequence: TGCAGTGCTAGAGAACTAGCTACCCAGTACTTC.

The chain carries TRBV13 and TRBJ2-7; TRBD2 is a possible D gene (5 bases). From germline, CDR1 is PRHDT and CDR2 FYEKMQ (reference sequence). V was clipped by 2 bases and J by 2 bases, with 16 bases between them. CDR3 length: 16 amino acids. CDR3 in DNA: TGTGCCAGCAGCTTACGGGAAGGTGAGATGGCCTACGAGCAGTACTTC. Amino acid sequence: CASSLREGEMAYEQYF.

The sample holds a few counts of this clone. The J gene is TRBJ2-7, the V gene TRBV6-5, with D maybe TRBD1 (7 bases). Germline loops: CDR1 MNHEY, CDR2 SVGAGI. V was cut by 0 bases and J by 3 bases, with 12 bases left in between. The length of the CDR3 is 15 residues. The DNA of the CDR3 is TGTGCCAGCAGTTACTCGGAGGGGGCGGTCTACGAGCAGTACTTC. It codes for CASSYSEGAVYEQYF.

The chain joins TRBV19 to TRBJ2-2, with 14 bases identical to TRBD2. Germline V gene sequence: CDR1 LNHDA, CDR2 SQIVND (reference sequence). With V trimmed by 5 bases and J by 0 bases, 5 bases remained unmatched. The CDR3 runs to 18 residues. The CDR3 DNA sequence: TGTGCCAGTAGTGGGGGGACTAGCGGGAGTCCGAACACCGGGGAGCTGTTTTTT. It specifies CASSGGTSGSPNTGELFF.

The J gene is TRBJ2-7, the V gene TRBV6-5, with no clear D. The CDR3 is 14 residues long. Trimming pared 7 bases from V and 2 bases from J, leaving 15 bases between. Germline V CDR1 and CDR2: MNHEY, SVGAGI. This CDR3 is CASNSLVRPYEQYF. As DNA, the CDR3 is TGTGCCAGCAACTCCCTCGTCAGGCCCTACGAGCAGTACTTC.

V gene TRBV27 combines with J gene TRBJ2-1; D unresolved. In germline, CDR1 is MNHEY, CDR2 SMNVEV (reference sequence). CDR3 length: 13 amino acids. V lost 5 bases to trimming and J lost 2 bases, with 7 bases between them. Here the CDR3 reads CASSADTYNEQFF. The CDR3 DNA sequence: TGTGCCAGCAGTGCGGATACCTACAATGAGCAGTTCTTC.

This chain uses TRBV28 with TRBJ2-5; 12 positions match TRBD1. Germline V gene lookup returns CDR1 MDHEN and CDR2 SYDVKM. The trim removed 7 bases at V and 4 bases at J, leaving 10 bases unmatched. The CDR3 has 16 residues. The CDR3 bases are TGTGCCAGCAATCAACCGGGACAGGGGGCGAGAGAGACCCAGTACTTC. It encodes CASNQPGQGARETQYF. The variable domain in full, completed from reference TRBV28 and TRBJ2-5, reads DVKVTQSSRYLVKRTGEKVFLECVQDMDHENMFWYRQDPGLGLRLIYFSYDVKMKEKGDIPEGYSVSREKKERFSLILESASTNQTSMYLCASNQPGQGARETQYFGPGTRLLVL.

The chain employs TRBV20-1 and TRBJ2-1; no reliable D call. In germline, CDR1 is DFQATT, CDR2 SNEGSKA (reference sequence). Trimming removed 5 bases at V and 7 bases at J, with 9 bases between. The CDR3 is made up of 11 amino acids. CDR3 coding DNA: TGCAGTGCTGGCCTCAAAAATGAGCAGTTCTTC. Translating gives CSAGLKNEQFF.

The chain links TRBV19 to TRBJ2-7, with 8 bases matching TRBD2. Losses at the gene ends were 4 bases for V and 3 bases for J; bases not matched to a gene: 8. The germline gives CDR1 LNHDA, CDR2 SQIVND (reference sequence). The CDR3 covers 15 residues. The CDR3 loop reads CASSTSDGRDYEQYF. The CDR3 bases are TGTGCCAGTAGTACCTCGGACGGGAGGGACTACGAGCAGTACTTC.

The CDR3 bases are TGTGCCAGCAGCTTAGTTCAGGAGGCCCCAGATACGCAGTATTTT. It encodes CASSLVQEAPDTQYF. The chain carries TRBV7-9 and TRBJ2-3; D may be TRBD2 (5 bases). The CDR3 extends over 15 amino acids. With 1 base removed from V and 4 bases from J, the gap between germline ends came to 12 bases. The germline CDR1 and CDR2 sequences are SEHNR and FQNEAQ (reference sequence). Together with reference TRBV7-9 and TRBJ2-3, the CDR3 gives the full variable domain: DTGVSQNPRHKITKRGQNVTFRCDPISEHNRLYWYRQTLGQGPEFLTYFQNEAQLEKSRLLSDRFSAERPKGSFSTLEIQRTEQGDSAMYLCASSLVQEAPDTQYFGPGTRLTVL.

V gene TRBV28 combines with J gene TRBJ1-2, with no clear D. The germline V and J ends were trimmed by 3 bases and 6 bases, with 8 bases remaining between them. This CDR3 spans 12 amino acids. CDR1 MDHEN and CDR2 SYDVKM come from the germline V gene. CDR3 in DNA: TGTGCCAGCAGTTTGAGGGTACATGGCTACACCTTC. Translated, it gives CASSLRVHGYTF.

This chain links TRBV6-5 with TRBJ2-7, with a weak D call TRBD1 (6 bases). V was cut by 6 bases and J by 0 bases, with 9 bases left in between. CDR1 and CDR2 from the germline V gene are MNHEY and SVGAGI. The CDR3 covers 13 residues. The CDR3 here is CASRPDSSYEQYF. In nucleotides, the CDR3 is TGTGCCAGCAGGCCGGACAGCTCCTACGAGCAGTACTTC.

This clone was seen a handful of times. The chain has TRBV6-6 and TRBJ2-5; 8 bases are shared with TRBD2. The DNA end lines up better with TRBJ2-7; the J call may be wrong. Germline V gene sequence: CDR1 MNHNY, CDR2 SVGAGI (reference sequence). The CDR3 extends over 14 amino acids. CDR3: CACESAGVGNEQYF. DNA of the CDR3: TGTGCCTGTGAATCAGCGGGAGTGGGTAACGAGCAGTACTTC.

J is TRBJ2-7 and V is TRBV28; 7 bases match TRBD2. In germline, CDR1 is MDHEN, CDR2 SYDVKM. J gave up 0 bases and V 4 bases, and 18 bases lay outside the gene matches. CDR3 length equals 19 residues. The CDR3 region has the DNA TGTGCCAGCAGTTCACTGGGGGGGGGAAACAAGCGCCTCTCCTACGAGCAGTACTTC. As protein: CASSSLGGGNKRLSYEQYF.

This clone was detected only a few times. The V and J genes are TRBV7-3 and TRBJ2-5; 8 nucleotides align to TRBD2. CDR1 is SGHTA, CDR2 FQGTGA, per germline. With 5 bases clipped from V and 5 bases from J, the junction kept 13 bases outside the gene matches. The CDR3 runs to 16 residues. CDR3: CASSPGGAGRMETQYF. CDR3 in DNA: TGTGCCAGCAGCCCGGGGGGGGCGGGTCGGATGGAGACCCAGTACTTC.

The chain is built from TRBV10-3 and TRBJ2-3, with D possibly TRBD1 on 5 matching bases. The germline CDR1 and CDR2 sequences are ENHRY and SYGVKD. The V end lost 5 bases, the J end lost 1 base, and 13 bases lay between the germline ends. CDR3 length: 15 amino acids. CDR3 sequence: CAISRQKTGTDTQYF. Here the CDR3 DNA reads TGTGCCATCAGTAGACAGAAAACGGGCACAGATACGCAGTATTTT.

The chain is built from TRBV2 and TRBJ2-3; tentative D call: TRBD2 (6 bases). There are 13 residues in the CDR3. CDR1 SNHLY and CDR2 FYNNEI come from the germline V gene. Trimming took off 8 bases at V and 1 base at J, with 10 bases between the two ends. CDR3 amino acids: CASLGLGTDTQYF. The CDR3 nucleotides read TGTGCCAGCTTGGGACTGGGCACAGATACGCAGTATTTT.